This T cell receptor (beta chain) was recovered during a study of identical twins. Of note for this clonotype: Its antigen is undetermined.

TCRdb passed the 5' RACE reads through MiXCR, listing each CDR3 protein once. This sample has 1,800,000 or so distinct CDR3 sequences, with around 33% found just once. Study-wide points: Diverse VJ usage suggested most zero-insertion clonotypes were not invariant T cells. Cross-sectional statistics underpinned the conclusions; the same donors were not followed. The study found weaker excess twin sharing in beta out-of-frame sequences. Those out-of-frame alpha sequences shared by twins showed an excess of low generation probability.

Sequenced sample: cord blood. This sequence originates from a newborn girl in good health.

The DNA for the CDR3 is TGTGCCAGCAGAGCTGGGGGAAATAGCAATCAGCCCCAGCATTTT. Its translation is CASRAGGNSNQPQHF. This sequence joins TRBV12-3 or TRBV12-4 and TRBJ1-5, with D possibly TRBD1 on 5 matching bases. V lost 6 bases and J lost 0, with 12 bases in between. The CDR3 has 15 residues.